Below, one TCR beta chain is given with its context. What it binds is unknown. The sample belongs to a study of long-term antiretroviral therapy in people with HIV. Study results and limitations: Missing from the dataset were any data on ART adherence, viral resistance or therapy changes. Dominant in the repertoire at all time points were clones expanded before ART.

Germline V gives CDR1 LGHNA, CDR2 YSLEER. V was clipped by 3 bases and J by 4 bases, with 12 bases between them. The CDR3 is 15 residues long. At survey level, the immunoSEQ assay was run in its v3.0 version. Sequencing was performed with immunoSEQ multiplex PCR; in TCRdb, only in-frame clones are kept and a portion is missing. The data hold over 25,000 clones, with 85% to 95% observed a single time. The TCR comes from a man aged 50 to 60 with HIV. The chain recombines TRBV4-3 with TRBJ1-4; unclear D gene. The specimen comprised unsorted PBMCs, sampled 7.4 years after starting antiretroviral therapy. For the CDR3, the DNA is TGCGCCAGCAGCCAGGAGAAGGGTATTAATGAAAAACTGTTTTTT. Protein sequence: CASSQEKGINEKLFF.